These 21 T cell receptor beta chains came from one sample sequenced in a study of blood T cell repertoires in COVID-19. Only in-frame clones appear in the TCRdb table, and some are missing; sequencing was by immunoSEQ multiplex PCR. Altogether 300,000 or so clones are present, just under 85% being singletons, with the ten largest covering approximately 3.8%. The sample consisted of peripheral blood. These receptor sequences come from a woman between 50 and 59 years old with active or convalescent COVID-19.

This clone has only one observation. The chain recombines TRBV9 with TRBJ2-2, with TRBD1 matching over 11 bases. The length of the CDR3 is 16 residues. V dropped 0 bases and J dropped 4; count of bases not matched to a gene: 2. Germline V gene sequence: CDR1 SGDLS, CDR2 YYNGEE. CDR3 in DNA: TGTGCCAGCAGCGTAGGGACAGGGGGCATCACCGGGGAGCTGTTTTTT. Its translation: CASSVGTGGITGELFF.

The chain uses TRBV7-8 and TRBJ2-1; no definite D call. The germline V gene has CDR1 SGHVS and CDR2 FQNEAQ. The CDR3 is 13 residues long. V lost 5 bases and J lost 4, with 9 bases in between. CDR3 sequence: CASSHGLYNEQFF. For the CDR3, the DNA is TGTGCCAGCAGCCATGGCCTTTACAATGAGCAGTTCTTC. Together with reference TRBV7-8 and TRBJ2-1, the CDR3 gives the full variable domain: GAGVSQSPRYKVAKRGQDVALRCDPISGHVSLFWYQQALGQGPEFLTYFQNEAQLDKSGLPSDRFFAERPEGSVSTLKIQRTQQEDSAVYLCASSHGLYNEQFFGPGTRLTVL.

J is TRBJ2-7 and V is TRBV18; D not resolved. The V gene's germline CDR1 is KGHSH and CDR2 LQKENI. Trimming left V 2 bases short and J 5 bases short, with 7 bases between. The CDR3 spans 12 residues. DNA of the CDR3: TGTGCCAGCTCACCATACTCGGACGAGCAGTACTTC. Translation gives CASSPYSDEQYF.

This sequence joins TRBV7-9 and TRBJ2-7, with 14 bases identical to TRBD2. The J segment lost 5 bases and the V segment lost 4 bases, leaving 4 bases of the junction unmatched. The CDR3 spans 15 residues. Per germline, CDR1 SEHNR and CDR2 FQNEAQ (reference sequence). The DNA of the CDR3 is TGTGCCAGCAGCTCTCCGGGACTAGCGGGAGACGAGCAGTACTTC. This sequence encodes CASSSPGLAGDEQYF.

The CDR3 nucleotides read TGTGCCAGCTTATCCGGGACTAGCGGCGTCAATGAGCAGTTCTTC. It encodes CASLSGTSGVNEQFF. J is TRBJ2-1 and V is TRBV7-9; 11 nucleotides align to TRBD2. Germline-derived CDR1 and CDR2 are SEHNR and FQNEAQ (reference sequence). J lost 6 bases, V lost 8 bases, and 9 bases had no gene match. This CDR3 has 15 residues.

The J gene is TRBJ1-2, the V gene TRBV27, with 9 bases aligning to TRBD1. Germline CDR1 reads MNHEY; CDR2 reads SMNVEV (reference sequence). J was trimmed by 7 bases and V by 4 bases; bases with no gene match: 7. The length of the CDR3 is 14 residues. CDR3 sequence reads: CASSSSRTGAGYTF. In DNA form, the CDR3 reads TGTGCCAGCAGTTCCTCTCGGACAGGGGCTGGCTACACCTTC.

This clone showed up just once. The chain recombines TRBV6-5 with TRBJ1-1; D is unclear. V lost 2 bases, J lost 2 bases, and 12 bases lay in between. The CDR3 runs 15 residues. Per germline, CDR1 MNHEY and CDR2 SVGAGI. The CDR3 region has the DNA TGTGCCAGCAGTTACGGGAGTTTAGGAAACACTGAAGCTTTCTTT. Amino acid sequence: CASSYGSLGNTEAFF.

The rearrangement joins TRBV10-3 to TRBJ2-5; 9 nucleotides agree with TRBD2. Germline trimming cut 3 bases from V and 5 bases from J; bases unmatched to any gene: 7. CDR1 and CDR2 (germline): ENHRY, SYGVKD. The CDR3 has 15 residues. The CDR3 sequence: CAISDLAGGPETQYF. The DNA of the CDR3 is TGTGCCATCAGTGATCTGGCGGGAGGGCCTGAGACCCAGTACTTC.

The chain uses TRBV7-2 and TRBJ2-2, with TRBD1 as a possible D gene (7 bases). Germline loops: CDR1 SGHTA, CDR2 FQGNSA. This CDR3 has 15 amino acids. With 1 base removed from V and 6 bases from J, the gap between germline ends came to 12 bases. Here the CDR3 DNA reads TGTGCCAGCAGCTTAGTCGGCAGGGGGGCCGGGGAGCTGTTTTTT. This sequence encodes CASSLVGRGAGELFF.

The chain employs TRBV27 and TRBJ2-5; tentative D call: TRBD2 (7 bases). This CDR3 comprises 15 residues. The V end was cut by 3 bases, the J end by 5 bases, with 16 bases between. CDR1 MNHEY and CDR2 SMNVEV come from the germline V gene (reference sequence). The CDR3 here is CASSLGGLRDETQYF. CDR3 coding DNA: TGTGCCAGCAGTTTGGGGGGGCTAAGGGACGAGACCCAGTACTTC.

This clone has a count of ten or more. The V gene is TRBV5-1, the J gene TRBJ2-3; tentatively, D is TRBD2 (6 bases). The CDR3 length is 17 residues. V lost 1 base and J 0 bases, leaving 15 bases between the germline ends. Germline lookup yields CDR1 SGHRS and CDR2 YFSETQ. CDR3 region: CASSLNVGLPSTDTQYF. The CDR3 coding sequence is TGCGCCAGCAGCTTGAATGTAGGACTACCAAGCACAGATACGCAGTATTTT.

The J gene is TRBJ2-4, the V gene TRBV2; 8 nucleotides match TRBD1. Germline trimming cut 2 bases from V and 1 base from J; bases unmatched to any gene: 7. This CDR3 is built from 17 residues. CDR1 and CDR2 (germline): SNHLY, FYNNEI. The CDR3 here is CASSEIRTGIAKNIQYF. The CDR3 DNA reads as TGTGCCAGCAGTGAAATCCGGACAGGGATCGCCAAAAACATTCAGTACTTC.

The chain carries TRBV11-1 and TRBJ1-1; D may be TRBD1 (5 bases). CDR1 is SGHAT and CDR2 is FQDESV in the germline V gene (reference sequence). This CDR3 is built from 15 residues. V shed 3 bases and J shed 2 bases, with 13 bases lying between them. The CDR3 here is CASSLETALNTEAFF. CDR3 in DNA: TGTGCCAGCAGCTTGGAGACAGCTTTAAACACTGAAGCTTTCTTT.

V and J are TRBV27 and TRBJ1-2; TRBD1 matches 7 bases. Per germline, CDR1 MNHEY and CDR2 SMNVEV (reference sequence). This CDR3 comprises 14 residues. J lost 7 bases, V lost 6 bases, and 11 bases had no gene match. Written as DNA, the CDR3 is TGTGCCAGCAGGGTTGCAGGGGGTCGAGGTGGCTACACCTTC. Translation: CASRVAGGRGGYTF.

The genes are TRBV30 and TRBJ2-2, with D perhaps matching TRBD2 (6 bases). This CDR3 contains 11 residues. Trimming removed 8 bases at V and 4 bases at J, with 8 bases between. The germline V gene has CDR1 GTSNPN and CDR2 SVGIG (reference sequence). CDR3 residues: CAVGGTGELFF. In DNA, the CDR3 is TGTGCCGTGGGGGGCACCGGGGAGCTGTTTTTT. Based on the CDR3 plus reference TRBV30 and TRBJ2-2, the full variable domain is SQTIHQWPATLVQPVGSPLSLECTVEGTSNPNLYWYRQAAGRGLQLLFYSVGIGQISSEVPQNLSASRPQDRQFILSSKKLLLSDSGFYLCAVGGTGELFFGEGSRLTVL.

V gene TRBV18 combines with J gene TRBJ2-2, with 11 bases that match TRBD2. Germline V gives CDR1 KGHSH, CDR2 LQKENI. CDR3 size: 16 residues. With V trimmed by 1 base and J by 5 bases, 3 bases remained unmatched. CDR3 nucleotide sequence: TGTGCCAGCTCACCACAGCTAGCGGGAGGTACCGGGGAGCTGTTTTTT. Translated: CASSPQLAGGTGELFF.

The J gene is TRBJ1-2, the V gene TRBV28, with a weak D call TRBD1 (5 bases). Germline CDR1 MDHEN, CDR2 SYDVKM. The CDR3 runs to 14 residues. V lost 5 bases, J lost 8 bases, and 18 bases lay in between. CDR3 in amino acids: CASSPGAGLRGYTF. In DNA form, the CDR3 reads TGTGCCAGCAGTCCCGGGGCGGGACTAAGGGGCTACACCTTC.

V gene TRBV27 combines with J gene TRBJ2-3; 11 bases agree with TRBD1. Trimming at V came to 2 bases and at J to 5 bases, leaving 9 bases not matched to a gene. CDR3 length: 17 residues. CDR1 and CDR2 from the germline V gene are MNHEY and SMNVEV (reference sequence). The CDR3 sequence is CASSLRDRGDSRDTQYF. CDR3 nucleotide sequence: TGTGCCAGCAGTTTAAGGGACAGGGGGGATTCAAGAGATACGCAGTATTTT.

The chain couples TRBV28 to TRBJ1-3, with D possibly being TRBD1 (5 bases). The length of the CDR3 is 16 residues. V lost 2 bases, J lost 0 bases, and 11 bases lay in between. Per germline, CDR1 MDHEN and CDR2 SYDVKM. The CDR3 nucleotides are TGTGCCAGCAGTTTAAGGGGCCTGAGCTCTGGAAACACCATATATTTT. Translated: CASSLRGLSSGNTIYF.

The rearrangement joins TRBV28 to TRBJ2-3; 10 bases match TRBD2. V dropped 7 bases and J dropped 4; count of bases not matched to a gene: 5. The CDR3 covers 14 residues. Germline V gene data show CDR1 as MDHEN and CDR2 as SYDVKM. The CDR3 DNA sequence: TGTGCCAGCAAAGCGGGAGGGCCCCCAGATACGCAGTATTTT. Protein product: CASKAGGPPDTQYF.

The DNA for the CDR3 is TGTGCCAGCAGCCCCGGACTAGCGGGACAGAATGAGCAGTTCTTC. It specifies CASSPGLAGQNEQFF. The J gene is TRBJ2-1, the V gene TRBV5-5; 12 nucleotides align to TRBD2. Looked up from germline, CDR1 is SGHKS and CDR2 is YYEKEE (reference sequence). The CDR3 runs to 15 residues. With V trimmed by 4 bases and J by 7 bases, 6 bases remained unmatched.